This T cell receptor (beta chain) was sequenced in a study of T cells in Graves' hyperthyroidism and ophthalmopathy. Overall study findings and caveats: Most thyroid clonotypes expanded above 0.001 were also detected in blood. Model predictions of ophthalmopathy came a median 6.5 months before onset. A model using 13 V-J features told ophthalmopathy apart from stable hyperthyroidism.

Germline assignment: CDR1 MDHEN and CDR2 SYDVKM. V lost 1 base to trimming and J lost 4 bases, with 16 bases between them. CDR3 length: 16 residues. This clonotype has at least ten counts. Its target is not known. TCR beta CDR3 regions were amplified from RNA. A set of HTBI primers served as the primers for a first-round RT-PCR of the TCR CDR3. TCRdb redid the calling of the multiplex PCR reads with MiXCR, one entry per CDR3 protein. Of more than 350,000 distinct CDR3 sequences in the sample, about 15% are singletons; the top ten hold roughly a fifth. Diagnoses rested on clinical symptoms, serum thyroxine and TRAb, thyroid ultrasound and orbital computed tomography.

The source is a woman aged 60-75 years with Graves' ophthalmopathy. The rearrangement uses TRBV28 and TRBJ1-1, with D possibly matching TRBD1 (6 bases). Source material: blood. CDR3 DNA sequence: TGTGCCAGCAGTTTATCCCCTCTGGGCAGGGGCACTGAAGCTTTCTTT. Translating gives CASSLSPLGRGTEAFF.